This T cell receptor (beta chain) was found in a study of blood T cell repertoires in COVID-19. Germline trimming cut 4 bases from V and 3 bases from J; bases unmatched to any gene: 4. CDR3 length: 15 residues. Germline V lookup: CDR1 SGDLS, CDR2 YYNGEE. Libraries were prepared by immunoSEQ multiplex PCR; TCRdb keeps only in-frame clonotypes and omits some of them. This sample carries about 50,000 clones, approximately 85% of them seen once, and the ten largest clones take 6.5%. Sequenced input: peripheral blood. This TCR came from a man aged 60 to 75 with acute or convalescent COVID-19. V gene TRBV9 combines with J gene TRBJ2-3, with 11 positions matching TRBD2. The CDR3 DNA reads TGTGCCAGCAGCATGACTAGCGGGACTACAGATACGCAGTATTTT. It yields the protein CASSMTSGTTDTQYF.